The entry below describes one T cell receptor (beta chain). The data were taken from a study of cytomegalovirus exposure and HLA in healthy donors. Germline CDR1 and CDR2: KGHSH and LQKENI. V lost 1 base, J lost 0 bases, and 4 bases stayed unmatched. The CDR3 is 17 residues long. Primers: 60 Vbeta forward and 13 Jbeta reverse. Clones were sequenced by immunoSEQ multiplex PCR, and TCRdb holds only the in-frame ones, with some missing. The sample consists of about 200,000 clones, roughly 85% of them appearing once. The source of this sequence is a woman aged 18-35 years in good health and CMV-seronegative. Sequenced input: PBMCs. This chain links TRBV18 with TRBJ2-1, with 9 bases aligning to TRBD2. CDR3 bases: TGTGCCAGCTCACCACTCGCGGGAGGGAGCTCCTACAATGAGCAGTTCTTC. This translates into CASSPLAGGSSYNEQFF.